Included here is one T cell receptor (beta chain) sequence, with context. These data come from a study of T cell changes during pregnancy in multiple sclerosis. The CDR3 totals 16 residues. J gave up 6 bases and V 5 bases, and 13 bases lay outside the gene matches. Germline loops: CDR1 MNHEY, CDR2 SMNVEV (reference sequence). Clones were read by immunoSEQ multiplex PCR, and TCRdb kept only the in-frame ones, dropping some. The sample yields fewer than 90,000 clones, under 95% seen once. This sequence was found in a female donor with multiple sclerosis, enrolled in a pregnancy study. The sample consisted of peripheral blood, taken in the second trimester of pregnancy. The rearrangement joins TRBV27 to TRBJ2-3; 8 bases fit TRBD1. This chain's CDR3 is CASSLLRTGSGDTQYF. CDR3 coding DNA: TGTGCCAGCAGTCTCCTCCGGACAGGGTCCGGGGATACGCAGTATTTT.